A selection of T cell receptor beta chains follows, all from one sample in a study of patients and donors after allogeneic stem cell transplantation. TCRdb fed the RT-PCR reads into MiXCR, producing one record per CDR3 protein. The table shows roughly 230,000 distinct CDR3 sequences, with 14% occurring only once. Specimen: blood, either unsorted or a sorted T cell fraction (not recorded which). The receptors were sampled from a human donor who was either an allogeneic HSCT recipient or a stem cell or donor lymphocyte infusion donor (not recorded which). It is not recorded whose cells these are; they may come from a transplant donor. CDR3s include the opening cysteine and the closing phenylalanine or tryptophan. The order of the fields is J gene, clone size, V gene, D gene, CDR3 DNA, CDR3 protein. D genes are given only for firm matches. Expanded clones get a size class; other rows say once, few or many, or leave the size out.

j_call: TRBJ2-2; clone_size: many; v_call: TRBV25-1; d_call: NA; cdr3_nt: TGTGCCAGCAAAACGGGCACCGGGGAGCTGTTTTTT; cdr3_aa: CASKTGTGELFF
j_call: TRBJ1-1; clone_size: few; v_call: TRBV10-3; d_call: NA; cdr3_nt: TGTGCCATCAGTGAGGGGCCAAAATGGACTGAAGCTTTCTTT; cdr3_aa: CAISEGPKWTEAFF
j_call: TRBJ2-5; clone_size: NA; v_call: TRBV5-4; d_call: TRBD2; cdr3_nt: TGTGCCAGCAGCTTGGGGTTGGGACTAGCGGGAGGGCTCCAAGAGACCCAGTACTTC; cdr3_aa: CASSLGLGLAGGLQETQYF
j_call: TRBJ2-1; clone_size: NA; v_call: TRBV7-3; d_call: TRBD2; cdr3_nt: TGTGCCAGCAGCCCCGGGACTAGCGTTCGTTCCTACAATGAGCAGTTCTTC; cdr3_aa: CASSPGTSVRSYNEQFF
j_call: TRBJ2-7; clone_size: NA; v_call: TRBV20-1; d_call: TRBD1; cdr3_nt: TGCAGTGCGAAAGACAGGGTCTACGAGCAGTACTTC; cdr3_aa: CSAKDRVYEQYF
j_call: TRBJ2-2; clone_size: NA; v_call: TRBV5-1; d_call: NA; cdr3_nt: TGCGCCAGCAGCTTGTCCGGGACAACGAACACCGGGGAGCTGTTTTTT; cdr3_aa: CASSLSGTTNTGELFF
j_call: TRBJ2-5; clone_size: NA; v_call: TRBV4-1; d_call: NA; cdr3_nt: TGCGCCAGCAGCCAAGAGGGCGCCGTGAGGGGAGAGACCCAGTACTTC; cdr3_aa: CASSQEGAVRGETQYF
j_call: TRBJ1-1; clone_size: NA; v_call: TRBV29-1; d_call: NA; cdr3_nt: TGCAGCGTTGGGGTTGGACAGCTAGCTTTCTTT; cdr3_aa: CSVGVGQLAFF
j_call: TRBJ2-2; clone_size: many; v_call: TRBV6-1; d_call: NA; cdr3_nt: TGTGCCAGCCACGCGGATTTCAACACCGGGGAGCTGTTTTTT; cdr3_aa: CASHADFNTGELFF
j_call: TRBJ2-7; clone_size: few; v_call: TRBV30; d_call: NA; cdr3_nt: TGTGCCTGGAAGGGACCCTCCTACGAGCAGTACTTC; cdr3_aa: CAWKGPSYEQYF
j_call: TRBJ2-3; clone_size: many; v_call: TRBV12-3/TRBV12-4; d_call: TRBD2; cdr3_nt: TGTGCCAGCAGTCACGGACTAGATAGGACAGATACGCAGTATTTT; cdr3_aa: CASSHGLDRTDTQYF
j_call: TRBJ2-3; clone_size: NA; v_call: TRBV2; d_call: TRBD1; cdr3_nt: TGTGCCAGCAGTCGAGCCGGGACAGCCACAGATACGCAGTATTTT; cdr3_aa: CASSRAGTATDTQYF
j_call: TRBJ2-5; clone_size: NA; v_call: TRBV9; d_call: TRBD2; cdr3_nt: TGTGCCAGCAGCGTAGTGGCTAGCGGGGGGGCAGAGACCCAGTACTTC; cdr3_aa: CASSVVASGGAETQYF
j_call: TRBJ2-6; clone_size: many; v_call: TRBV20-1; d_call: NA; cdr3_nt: TGCAGTGCTAGAGGACGGCACGGCAAAGGCTCTGGGGCCAACGTCCTGACTTTC; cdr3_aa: CSARGRHGKGSGANVLTF
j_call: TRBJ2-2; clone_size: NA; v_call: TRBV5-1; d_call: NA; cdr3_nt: TGCGCCAGCAGCCGAGACCAGGTCGGGGAGCTGTTTTTT; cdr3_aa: CASSRDQVGELFF
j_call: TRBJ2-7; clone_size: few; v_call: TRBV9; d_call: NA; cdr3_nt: TGTGCCAGCAGCGTAGCCGGCACCCTTGAAGCTGAGCAGTACTTC; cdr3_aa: CASSVAGTLEAEQYF
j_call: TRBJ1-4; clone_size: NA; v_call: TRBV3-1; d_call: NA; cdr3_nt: TGTGCCAGCAGCCTAACAGATGACCGGGTGGAAAAACTGTTTTTT; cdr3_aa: CASSLTDDRVEKLFF
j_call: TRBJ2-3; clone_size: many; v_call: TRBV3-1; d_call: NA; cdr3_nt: TGTGCCAGCAGCCGGGACTGGCCTCCGTATACGCAGTATTTT; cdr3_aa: CASSRDWPPYTQYF
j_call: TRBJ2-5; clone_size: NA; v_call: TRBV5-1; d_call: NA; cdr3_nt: TGCGCCAGCACCCTTGGTACAGGGCGGGAGACCCAGTACTTC; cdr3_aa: CASTLGTGRETQYF
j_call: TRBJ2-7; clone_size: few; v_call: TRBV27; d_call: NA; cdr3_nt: TGTGCCAGCAGTCGCTTTTTCGGGAGCTCCTACGAGCAGTACTTC; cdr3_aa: CASSRFFGSSYEQYF
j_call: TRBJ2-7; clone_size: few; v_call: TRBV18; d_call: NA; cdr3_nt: TGTGCCAGCTCGGGAGGGACAGGACCCTACGAGCAGTACTTC; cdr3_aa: CASSGGTGPYEQYF
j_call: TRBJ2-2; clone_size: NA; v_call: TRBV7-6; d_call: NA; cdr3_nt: TGTGCCAGCAGCTTAGGGACTCAAACCGGGGAGCTGTTTTTT; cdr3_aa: CASSLGTQTGELFF
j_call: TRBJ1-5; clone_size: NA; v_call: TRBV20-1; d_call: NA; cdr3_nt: TGCAGTGCTCAGGCGGGGGGGCGTAGCAATCAGCCCCAGCATTTT; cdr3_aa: CSAQAGGRSNQPQHF
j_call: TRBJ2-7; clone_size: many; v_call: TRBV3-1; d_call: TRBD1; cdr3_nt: TGTGCCAGCAGCCAAGGATCCTTATTCGGACAGGGTCACGAGCAGTACTTC; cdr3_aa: CASSQGSLFGQGHEQYF
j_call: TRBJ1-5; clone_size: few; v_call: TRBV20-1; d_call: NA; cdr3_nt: TGCAGTGCCTCGACTGGGTTAGGGTTTTGGGATAGCAATCAGCCCCAGCATTTT; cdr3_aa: CSASTGLGFWDSNQPQHF
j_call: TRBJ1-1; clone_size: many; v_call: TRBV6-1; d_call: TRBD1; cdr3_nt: TGTGCCAGCAGGGCGGACAGGGGAGGGACTGAAGCTTTCTTT; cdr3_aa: CASRADRGGTEAFF
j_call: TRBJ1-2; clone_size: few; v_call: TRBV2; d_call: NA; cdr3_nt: TGTGCCAGCACTTTCGGGACAAACTATGGCTACACCTTC; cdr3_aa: CASTFGTNYGYTF